These 13 T cell receptor beta chains share one sample of origin, sequenced in a study of OX40 agonist ivuxolimab in advanced cancers. Profiling relied on immunoSEQ multiplex PCR, and the TCRdb table lists in-frame clones only, not all of them. The repertoire has tens of thousands of clones, around 90% of them found once; the top ten carry around 0.51%. The input for sequencing was CD4+ or CD8+ T cells sorted from blood, taken in a trial of the OX40 agonist ivuxolimab. Receptors originate from an adult with an advanced solid tumor such as melanoma, head and neck, liver or kidney cancer.

The chain couples TRBV28 to TRBJ2-5; maybe TRBD1 (8 bases). Per germline, CDR1 MDHEN and CDR2 SYDVKM. The CDR3 runs to 13 residues. Trimming removed 8 bases from V and 5 bases from J, with 15 bases in between. The chain's CDR3 is CASGQGGMETQYF. CDR3 nucleotides: TGTGCCAGCGGACAGGGAGGGATGGAGACCCAGTACTTC.

This rearrangement joins TRBV7-3 to TRBJ2-1; D may be TRBD1 (5 bases). V dropped 4 bases and J dropped 4 bases, with 8 bases sitting between them. Germline V gives CDR1 SGHTA, CDR2 FQGTGA. The CDR3 has 13 amino acids. Here the CDR3 reads CASSSTVYNEQFF. The CDR3 coding sequence is TGTGCCAGCAGCTCGACAGTTTACAATGAGCAGTTCTTC.

This clone was counted only a few times. The chain recombines TRBV30 with TRBJ1-5; 7 nucleotides align to TRBD1. The V gene's germline CDR1 is GTSNPN and CDR2 SVGIG (reference sequence). The CDR3 loop spans 13 amino acids. The CDR3 loop is CAYNTGGNQPQHF. CDR3 sequence (DNA): TGTGCTTACAATACAGGGGGCAATCAGCCCCAGCATTTT.

V usage is TRBV4-2 and J usage is TRBJ2-7; 14 bases are shared with TRBD2. The ends lost 6 bases at V and 3 bases at J; junction bases unmatched: 4. The CDR3 is 15 residues long. Germline V gene sequence: CDR1 LGHNA, CDR2 YNFKEQ. The CDR3 sequence is CASRPGLAGVYEQYF. CDR3 nucleotides: TGTGCCAGCAGGCCGGGACTAGCGGGAGTCTACGAGCAGTACTTC.

The chain uses TRBV9 and TRBJ1-6; D is unclear. The CDR3 runs to 16 residues. Per germline, CDR1 SGDLS and CDR2 YYNGEE. V lost 0 bases and J lost 0, with 7 bases in between. The CDR3 DNA reads as TGTGCCAGCAGCGTAGGCGGAAGCTCCTATAATTCACCCCTCCACTTT. Translated, it gives CASSVGGSSYNSPLHF.

This chain joins TRBV6-5 and TRBJ2-3; a possible D gene is TRBD1 (6 bases). V lost 5 bases, J lost 6 bases, and 15 bases lay in between. This CDR3 region has 14 residues. The germline V gene encodes CDR1 MNHEY and CDR2 SVGAGI. The CDR3 loop is CASSPVDRRDTQYF. The CDR3 DNA follows: TGTGCCAGCAGTCCAGTGGACAGAAGGGATACGCAGTATTTT.

The rearrangement links TRBV7-9 to TRBJ2-1; 8 bases are a match to TRBD1. Germline trimming cut 3 bases from V and 6 bases from J; bases unmatched to any gene: 4. CDR1 SEHNR and CDR2 FQNEAQ come from the germline V gene (reference sequence). The CDR3 runs to 14 residues. CDR3 sequence (DNA): TGTGCCAGCAGCTTGCAGGGGGCGAGCAATGAGCAGTTCTTC. Protein sequence: CASSLQGASNEQFF.

This chain connects TRBV6-1 to TRBJ1-5; D uncertain. V was clipped by 5 bases and J by 6 bases, with 11 bases between them. CDR3 size: 13 residues. Per germline, CDR1 MNHNS and CDR2 SASEGT. The CDR3 here is CASSSGPAQPQHF. For the CDR3, the DNA is TGTGCCAGCAGTTCTGGACCTGCTCAGCCCCAGCATTTT.

The J gene is TRBJ1-1, the V gene TRBV7-8; 8 bases match TRBD1. This CDR3 is built from 15 residues. V gave up 5 bases and J gave up 1 base; unmatched junction bases: 6. Germline CDR1 reads SGHVS; CDR2 reads FQNEAQ. CDR3 in amino acids: CASSPGTGSNTEAFF. The CDR3 coding sequence is TGTGCCAGCAGCCCCGGGACAGGCTCGAACACTGAAGCTTTCTTT.

The chain combines TRBV27 with TRBJ2-7; D gene uncertain. Germline assignment: CDR1 MNHEY and CDR2 SMNVEV (reference sequence). The V gene lost 6 bases and the J gene lost 3 bases, with 12 bases spanning the gap. The CDR3 runs to 13 residues. In DNA, the CDR3 is TGTGCCAGCAGGTACATCCAGGACTACGAGCAGTACTTC. Amino acid sequence: CASRYIQDYEQYF.

This rearrangement joins TRBV7-2 to TRBJ2-1, with a possible D match to TRBD2 (5 bases). There are 15 residues in the CDR3. With 5 bases removed from V and 9 bases from J, the gap between germline ends came to 20 bases. CDR1 and CDR2 from the germline V gene are SGHTA and FQGNSA. The CDR3 spells CASSLQDFRNREQFF. CDR3 nucleotides: TGTGCCAGCAGCCTTCAGGACTTCCGGAATCGTGAGCAGTTCTTC.

This chain uses TRBV19 with TRBJ2-6; D ambiguous. Trimming left V 7 bases short and J 4 bases short, with 14 bases between. The CDR3 length is 15 residues. Germline V CDR1 and CDR2: LNHDA, SQIVND (reference sequence). The CDR3 here is CASTTDRTGANVLTF. The CDR3, as DNA: TGTGCCAGTACTACGGACCGGACCGGGGCCAACGTCCTGACTTTC.

There are a few counts of this clone. This chain joins TRBV7-9 and TRBJ2-7; a possible D gene is TRBD1 (5 bases). CDR1 SEHNR and CDR2 FQNEAQ come from the germline V gene (reference sequence). V was clipped by 3 bases and J by 0 bases, with 12 bases between them. The CDR3 consists of 15 residues. The CDR3 DNA reads as TGTGCCAGCAGCTTCCCCCAGGGAAGCTCCTACGAGCAGTACTTC. It encodes CASSFPQGSSYEQYF.